Listed below are T cell receptor beta chains from one sample, sequenced in a study of cytomegalovirus exposure and HLA in healthy donors. Here immunoSEQ multiplex PCR was the method, and the copy in TCRdb shows in-frame clones only, minus some. The sample comprises tens of thousands of clones, 82% of which are singletons, and 3.8% rests with the top ten. The specimen sequenced was PBMCs. Every receptor here comes from a man in his fifties in good health and CMV-seronegative. Both conserved end residues are part of each CDR3. D genes are given only for firm matches. Some rows mark clone size as missing; the rest say once, few, many or name a class of expanded clone.

V gene: TRBV6-1; clone size: NA; D gene: NA; J gene: TRBJ1-1; CDR3 protein: CASSPTWTDEAFF
V gene: TRBV6-4; clone size: NA; D gene: NA; J gene: TRBJ2-2; CDR3 protein: CASSETGAGGELFF
V gene: TRBV27; clone size: NA; D gene: NA; J gene: TRBJ1-1; CDR3 protein: CASGRVGTEAFF
V gene: TRBV5-4; clone size: NA; D gene: TRBD2; J gene: TRBJ2-1; CDR3 protein: CASSRSGTRDEQFF
V gene: TRBV28; clone size: NA; D gene: NA; J gene: TRBJ1-3; CDR3 protein: CASSLHTAGNTIYF
V gene: TRBV6-5; clone size: NA; D gene: NA; J gene: TRBJ1-4; CDR3 protein: CASSYRAGGDEKLFF
V gene: TRBV18; clone size: once; D gene: TRBD2; J gene: TRBJ2-1; CDR3 protein: CASSSGLASNEQFF
V gene: TRBV6-5; clone size: NA; D gene: NA; J gene: TRBJ1-1; CDR3 protein: CASSYSSGGPGEAFF
V gene: TRBV7-9; clone size: NA; D gene: TRBD1; J gene: TRBJ1-4; CDR3 protein: CASSPSRGTGPEKLFF
V gene: TRBV5-4; clone size: NA; D gene: TRBD1; J gene: TRBJ1-1; CDR3 protein: CASRQGQDYTEAFF
V gene: TRBV28; clone size: NA; D gene: TRBD1; J gene: TRBJ2-7; CDR3 protein: CASTRDRAYEQYF
V gene: TRBV30; clone size: NA; D gene: TRBD1; J gene: TRBJ1-2; CDR3 protein: CAWMGGDRGGHNYGYTF
V gene: TRBV6-5; clone size: NA; D gene: NA; J gene: TRBJ1-1; CDR3 protein: CASSYSDSTFSTEAFF
V gene: TRBV7-2; clone size: NA; D gene: NA; J gene: NA; CDR3 protein: CASSPRSLGYEQYF
V gene: TRBV7-2; clone size: NA; D gene: TRBD1; J gene: TRBJ2-7; CDR3 protein: CASSLGTGGNYEQYF
V gene: TRBV28; clone size: NA; D gene: NA; J gene: TRBJ2-7; CDR3 protein: CASSLAGYEQYF
V gene: TRBV7-2; clone size: NA; D gene: NA; J gene: TRBJ2-5; CDR3 protein: CASSPSQETQYF
V gene: TRBV6-1; clone size: NA; D gene: TRBD1; J gene: TRBJ2-7; CDR3 protein: CASRGQEAYEQYF
V gene: TRBV5-1; clone size: few; D gene: NA; J gene: TRBJ2-1; CDR3 protein: CASSWLGSSYNEQFF
V gene: TRBV9; clone size: NA; D gene: TRBD2; J gene: TRBJ2-1; CDR3 protein: CASSVETSGDHEQFF
V gene: TRBV28; clone size: NA; D gene: NA; J gene: TRBJ2-4; CDR3 protein: CASSFGQGGNIQYF
V gene: TRBV10-2; clone size: NA; D gene: TRBD2; J gene: TRBJ2-3; CDR3 protein: CASRLAGVTDTQYF
V gene: TRBV19; clone size: NA; D gene: TRBD2; J gene: TRBJ2-5; CDR3 protein: CASSMGRAGVVETQYF
V gene: TRBV7-9; clone size: NA; D gene: NA; J gene: TRBJ2-7; CDR3 protein: CASSLRISYEQYF
V gene: TRBV5-1; clone size: NA; D gene: NA; J gene: TRBJ2-7; CDR3 protein: CASSPAAGYEQYF
V gene: TRBV7-3; clone size: once; D gene: TRBD1; J gene: TRBJ1-2; CDR3 protein: CASSLGTGGGYGYTF
V gene: TRBV27; clone size: NA; D gene: TRBD1; J gene: TRBJ2-7; CDR3 protein: CASSSWSGTGMYEQYF
V gene: TRBV9; clone size: NA; D gene: TRBD2; J gene: TRBJ2-1; CDR3 protein: CASSVGEREPYNEQFF
V gene: TRBV28; clone size: NA; D gene: TRBD1; J gene: TRBJ2-7; CDR3 protein: CASSPAIQGASLLYEQYF
V gene: TRBV23-1; clone size: NA; D gene: NA; J gene: TRBJ1-3; CDR3 protein: CASPLRASGNTIYF
V gene: TRBV5-1; clone size: NA; D gene: TRBD2; J gene: TRBJ2-7; CDR3 protein: CASTRGGGDYEQYF
V gene: TRBV7-2; clone size: NA; D gene: NA; J gene: TRBJ1-2; CDR3 protein: CASTTGTPYGYTF
V gene: TRBV2; clone size: once; D gene: TRBD2; J gene: TRBJ2-7; CDR3 protein: CAIDSGSSRYEQYF
V gene: TRBV6-5; clone size: NA; D gene: TRBD2; J gene: TRBJ2-1; CDR3 protein: CASSYGLAWGDEQFF
V gene: TRBV7-2; clone size: few; D gene: TRBD2; J gene: NA; CDR3 protein: CASSFWGGHEQYF
V gene: TRBV5-4; clone size: NA; D gene: TRBD2; J gene: TRBJ2-7; CDR3 protein: CASSLGASGSSYEQYF
V gene: TRBV9; clone size: NA; D gene: NA; J gene: TRBJ2-5; CDR3 protein: CASSPYQETQYF
V gene: TRBV9; clone size: NA; D gene: NA; J gene: TRBJ2-5; CDR3 protein: CASSEGSGGQETQYF
V gene: TRBV2; clone size: NA; D gene: NA; J gene: TRBJ2-3; CDR3 protein: CASSGSYAQYF
V gene: TRBV9; clone size: NA; D gene: TRBD2; J gene: TRBJ2-3; CDR3 protein: CASGGVGSRTDTQYF
V gene: TRBV9; clone size: NA; D gene: TRBD1; J gene: TRBJ1-4; CDR3 protein: CASSVRGALNEKLFF
V gene: TRBV19; clone size: NA; D gene: TRBD1; J gene: TRBJ2-1; CDR3 protein: CASSNGQGVYNEQFF
V gene: TRBV11-2; clone size: NA; D gene: NA; J gene: TRBJ2-5; CDR3 protein: CASSSGVEGRETQYF
V gene: TRBV2; clone size: few; D gene: NA; J gene: TRBJ1-1; CDR3 protein: CASRGLGNTEAFF
V gene: TRBV7-3; clone size: NA; D gene: NA; J gene: TRBJ2-1; CDR3 protein: CASSPRGFGEQFF
V gene: TRBV30; clone size: NA; D gene: NA; J gene: TRBJ2-5; CDR3 protein: CAWNAQLRETQYF
V gene: TRBV2; clone size: NA; D gene: NA; J gene: TRBJ2-3; CDR3 protein: CASSERAADSTDTQYF
V gene: TRBV5-4; clone size: NA; D gene: TRBD1; J gene: TRBJ2-7; CDR3 protein: CASTKDRDYEQYF
V gene: TRBV5-1; clone size: NA; D gene: TRBD2; J gene: TRBJ2-7; CDR3 protein: CASSLAPASGIYEQYF
V gene: TRBV2; clone size: NA; D gene: TRBD2; J gene: TRBJ2-7; CDR3 protein: CASSEAGLAEAYEQYF
V gene: TRBV28; clone size: NA; D gene: TRBD2; J gene: TRBJ2-7; CDR3 protein: CASTLGGDEQYF
V gene: TRBV5-4; clone size: once; D gene: NA; J gene: TRBJ2-7; CDR3 protein: CASSGRGSYEQYF
V gene: TRBV6-4; clone size: NA; D gene: NA; J gene: TRBJ1-1; CDR3 protein: CAPRADRMNTEAFF
V gene: TRBV5-3; clone size: NA; D gene: TRBD1; J gene: TRBJ2-1; CDR3 protein: CARSSPGQGVDNEQFF
V gene: TRBV10-2; clone size: NA; D gene: TRBD2; J gene: TRBJ2-2; CDR3 protein: CASSEPRGAGELFF
V gene: TRBV5-1; clone size: NA; D gene: NA; J gene: TRBJ2-7; CDR3 protein: CASSLGGEGQYF
V gene: TRBV25-1; clone size: NA; D gene: TRBD1; J gene: TRBJ1-1; CDR3 protein: CASSGGQGATEAFF